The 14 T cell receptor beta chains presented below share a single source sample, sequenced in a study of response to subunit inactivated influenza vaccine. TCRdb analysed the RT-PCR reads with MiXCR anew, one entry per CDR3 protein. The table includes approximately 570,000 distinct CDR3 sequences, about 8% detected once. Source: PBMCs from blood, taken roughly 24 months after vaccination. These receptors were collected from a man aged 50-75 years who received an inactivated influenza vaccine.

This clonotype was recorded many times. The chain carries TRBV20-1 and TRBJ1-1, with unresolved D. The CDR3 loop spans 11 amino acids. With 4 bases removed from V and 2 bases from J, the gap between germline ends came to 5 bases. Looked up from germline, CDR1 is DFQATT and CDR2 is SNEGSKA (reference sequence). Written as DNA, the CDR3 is TGCAGTGCTAATCATAACACTGAAGCTTTCTTT. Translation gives CSANHNTEAFF.

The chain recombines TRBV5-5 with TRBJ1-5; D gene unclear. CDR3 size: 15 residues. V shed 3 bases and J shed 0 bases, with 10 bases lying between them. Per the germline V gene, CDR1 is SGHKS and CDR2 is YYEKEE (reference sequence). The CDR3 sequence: CASSSDYYSNQPQHF. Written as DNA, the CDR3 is TGTGCCAGCAGCTCGGACTATTATAGCAATCAGCCCCAGCATTTT.

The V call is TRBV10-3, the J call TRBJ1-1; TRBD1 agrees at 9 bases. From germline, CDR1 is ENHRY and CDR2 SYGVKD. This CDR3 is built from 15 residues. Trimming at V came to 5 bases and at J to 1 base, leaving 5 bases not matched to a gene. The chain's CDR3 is CAISQTGGANTEAFF. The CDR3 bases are TGTGCCATCAGTCAAACAGGGGGCGCGAACACTGAAGCTTTCTTT.

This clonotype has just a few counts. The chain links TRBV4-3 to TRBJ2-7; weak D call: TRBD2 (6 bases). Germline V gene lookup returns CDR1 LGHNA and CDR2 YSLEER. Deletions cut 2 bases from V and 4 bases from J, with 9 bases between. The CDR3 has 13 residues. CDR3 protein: CASSQPGGYEQYF. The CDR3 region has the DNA TGCGCCAGCAGCCAACCAGGAGGGTACGAGCAGTACTTC.

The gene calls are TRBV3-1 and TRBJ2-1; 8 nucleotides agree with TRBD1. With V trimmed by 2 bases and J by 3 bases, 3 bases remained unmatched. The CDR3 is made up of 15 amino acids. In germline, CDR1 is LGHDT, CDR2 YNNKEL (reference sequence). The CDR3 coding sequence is TGTGCCAGCAGCCAAAAAGACAGGGGCTACAATGAGCAGTTCTTC. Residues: CASSQKDRGYNEQFF.

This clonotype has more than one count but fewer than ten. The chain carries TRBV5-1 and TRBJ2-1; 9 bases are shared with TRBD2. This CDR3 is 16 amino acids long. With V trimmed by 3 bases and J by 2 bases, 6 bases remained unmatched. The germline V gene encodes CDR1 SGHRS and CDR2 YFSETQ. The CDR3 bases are TGCGCCAGCAGCTGGGCCGGCGGGGGGGCCTACAATGAGCAGTTCTTC. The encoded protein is CASSWAGGGAYNEQFF.

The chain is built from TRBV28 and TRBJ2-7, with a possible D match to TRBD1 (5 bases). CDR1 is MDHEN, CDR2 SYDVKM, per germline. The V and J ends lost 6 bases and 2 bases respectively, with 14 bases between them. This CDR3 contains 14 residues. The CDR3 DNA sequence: TGTGCCAGCAGATCAGGGATCGGAGCCTACGAGCAGTACTTC. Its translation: CASRSGIGAYEQYF.

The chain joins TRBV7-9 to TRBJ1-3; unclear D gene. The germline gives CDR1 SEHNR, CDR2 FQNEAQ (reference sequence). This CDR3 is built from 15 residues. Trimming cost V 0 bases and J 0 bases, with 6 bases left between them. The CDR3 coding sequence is TGTGCCAGCAGCTTAGCAGGTTCCTCTGGAAACACCATATATTTT. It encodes CASSLAGSSGNTIYF.

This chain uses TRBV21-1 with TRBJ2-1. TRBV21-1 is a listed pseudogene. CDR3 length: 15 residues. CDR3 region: CASSKVSQGDNEQFF. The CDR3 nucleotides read TGTGCCAGCAGCAAAGTCTCACAAGGAGACAATGAGCAGTTCTTC.

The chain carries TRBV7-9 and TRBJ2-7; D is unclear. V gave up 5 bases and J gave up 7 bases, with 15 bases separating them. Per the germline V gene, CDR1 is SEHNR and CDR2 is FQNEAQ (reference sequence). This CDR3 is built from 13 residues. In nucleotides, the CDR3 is TGTGCCAGCAGCCCAAGATGGGGTATTGAGCAGTACTTC. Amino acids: CASSPRWGIEQYF.

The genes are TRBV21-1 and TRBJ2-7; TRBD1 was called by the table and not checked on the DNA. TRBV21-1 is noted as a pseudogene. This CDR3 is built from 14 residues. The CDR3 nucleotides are TGTGCCAGCAGCAAAGTACAAGGGGCCTACGAGCAGTACTTC. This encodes CASSKVQGAYEQYF.

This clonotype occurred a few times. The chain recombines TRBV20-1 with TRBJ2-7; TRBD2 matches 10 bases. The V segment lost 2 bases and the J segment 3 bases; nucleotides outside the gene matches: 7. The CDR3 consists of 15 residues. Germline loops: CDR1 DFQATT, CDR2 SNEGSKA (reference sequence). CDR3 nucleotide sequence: TGCAGTGCTAGAAAACCTAGCGGGAGTCACTACGAGCAGTACTTC. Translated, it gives CSARKPSGSHYEQYF.

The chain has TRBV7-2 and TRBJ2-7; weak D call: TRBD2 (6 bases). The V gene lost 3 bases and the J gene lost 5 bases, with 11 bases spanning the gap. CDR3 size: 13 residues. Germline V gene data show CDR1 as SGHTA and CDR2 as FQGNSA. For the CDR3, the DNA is TGTGCCAGCAGCTTGTGGAGGGCCCACGAGCAGTACTTC. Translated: CASSLWRAHEQYF.

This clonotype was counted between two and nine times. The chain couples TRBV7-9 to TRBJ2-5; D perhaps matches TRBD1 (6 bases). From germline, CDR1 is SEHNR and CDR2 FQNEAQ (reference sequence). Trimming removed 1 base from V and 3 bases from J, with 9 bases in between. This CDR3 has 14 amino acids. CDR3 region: CASSLGSGEETQYF. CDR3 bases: TGTGCCAGCAGCTTAGGGTCAGGGGAAGAGACCCAGTACTTC.